This entry lists 13 T cell receptor beta chains sequenced from one sample in a study of cytomegalovirus exposure and HLA in healthy donors listed by TCRdb under 2017. Libraries came from the immunoSEQ multiplex PCR assay. For the multiplex PCR, a mixture combining 60 forward primers for TCR Vbeta segments and 13 reverse primers for TCR Jbeta segments was used. TCRdb mirrors the immuneACCESS table, restricted to in-frame sequences. Some clones are absent from its copies; in checked studies, under half trace to an unresolved V gene, and the reason for the others is unknown. Here the sample has fewer than 90,000 clones; around 76% occur a single time. 10% of the sample goes to the ten largest clones. The specimen was PBMCs. The receptors were sampled from a man younger than 40 in good health and CMV-seropositive.

This clone has just one count. The chain has TRBV7-9 and TRBJ2-5; TRBD1 matches at 7 bases. This CDR3 has 16 residues. Germline CDR1 reads SEHNR; CDR2 reads FQNEAQ (reference sequence). Trimming took 3 bases from V and 4 from J; bases not matched to a gene: 11. CDR3: CASSFPRGRGRETQYF. The CDR3 DNA reads TGTGCCAGCAGCTTCCCAAGGGGGCGCGGCAGAGAGACCCAGTACTTC.

The chain employs TRBV5-1 and TRBJ1-4; a weak D match, TRBD1 (5 bases). The germline V gene encodes CDR1 SGHRS and CDR2 YFSETQ. The CDR3 loop spans 15 amino acids. The V and J ends lost 4 bases and 4 bases respectively, with 14 bases between them. CDR3: CASSPGGSLNEKLFF. The DNA of the CDR3 is TGCGCCAGCAGCCCCGGGGGGAGCCTTAATGAAAAACTGTTTTTT. Looking up the rest from reference TRBV5-1 and TRBJ1-4 gives the full variable domain: KAGVTQTPRYLIKTRGQQVTLSCSPISGHRSVSWYQQTPGQGLQFLFEYFSETQRNKGNFPGRFSGRQFSNSRSEMNVSTLELGDSALYLCASSPGGSLNEKLFFGSGTQLSVL.

This clone was seen only once. The chain employs TRBV19 and TRBJ1-2; 7 bases are a match to TRBD1. The CDR3 totals 18 residues. CDR1 is LNHDA and CDR2 is SQIVND in the germline V gene (reference sequence). The V segment lost 3 bases and the J segment 3 bases; nucleotides outside the gene matches: 16. CDR3 amino acids: CASSIFLGGAGEDYGYTF. The DNA for the CDR3 is TGTGCCAGTAGTATTTTCTTAGGGGGCGCAGGCGAGGACTATGGCTACACCTTC.

This chain uses TRBV16 with TRBJ1-5; TRBD1 matches at 7 bases. Losses at the gene ends were 3 bases for V and 5 bases for J; bases not matched to a gene: 7. This CDR3 is 15 amino acids long. The germline V gene encodes CDR1 KGHSY and CDR2 FQNENV. CDR3 in DNA: TGTGCCAGCAGCCAGCGGACAGGCGGAGATCAGCCCCAGCATTTT. It is translated as CASSQRTGGDQPQHF. Full variable domain (remainder filled in from reference TRBV16 and TRBJ1-5): GEEVAQTPKHLVRGEGQKAKLYCAPIKGHSYVFWYQQVLKNEFKFLISFQNENVFDETGMPKERFSAKCLPNSPCSLEIQATKLEDSAVYFCASSQRTGGDQPQHFGDGTRLSIL.

The chain combines TRBV27 with TRBJ2-7, with 7 bases identical to TRBD2. The CDR3 covers 19 residues. From germline, CDR1 is MNHEY and CDR2 SMNVEV (reference sequence). With V trimmed by 2 bases and J by 1 base, 17 bases remained unmatched. CDR3 protein: CASSLRPTAGSGVSYEQYF. CDR3 DNA: TGTGCCAGCAGTTTACGACCTACGGCGGGCAGCGGGGTGTCCTACGAGCAGTACTTC.

This clone was seen a handful of times. The rearrangement links TRBV5-8 to TRBJ1-1; D possibly corresponds to TRBD1 (6 bases). The CDR3 runs 15 residues. Trimming pared 4 bases from V and 11 bases from J, leaving 24 bases between. The germline V gene encodes CDR1 SGHTS and CDR2 YDEGEE. The CDR3 DNA reads TGTGCCAGCAGCCTTTCCCCCAGGGGAGAACTGGAGGCTTTCTTT. This translates into CASSLSPRGELEAFF.

The chain carries TRBV13 and TRBJ1-1; the match to TRBD1 covers 9 bases. CDR1 and CDR2 from the germline V gene are PRHDT and FYEKMQ (reference sequence). The CDR3 extends over 17 amino acids. The junction had 10 bases not matched to a gene; V was cut back by 5 bases and J by 0 bases. CDR3 DNA sequence: TGTGCCAGCAGCCCGGACAGGGGCGCTATCATGAACACTGAAGCTTTCTTT. This translates into CASSPDRGAIMNTEAFF.

The CDR3 sequence is CASSLAGTRTTDTQYF. Written as DNA, the CDR3 is TGTGCCAGCAGCCTTGCCGGGACTAGGACCACAGATACGCAGTATTTT. This chain links TRBV7-3 with TRBJ2-3; 8 positions match TRBD2. The germline V gene encodes CDR1 SGHTA and CDR2 FQGTGA. Germline trimming cut 5 bases from V and 2 bases from J; bases unmatched to any gene: 9. The CDR3 spans 16 residues.

The rearrangement links TRBV28 to TRBJ2-5, with a tentative D call TRBD1 (6 bases). Germline CDR1 is MDHEN and CDR2 is SYDVKM. The CDR3 spans 18 residues. With 4 bases removed from V and 2 bases from J, the gap between germline ends came to 23 bases. CDR3 DNA sequence: TGTGCCAGCAGTTCCAGGGGTCTAAGAAAAGGGACACAAGAGACCCAGTACTTC. This gives the protein CASSSRGLRKGTQETQYF.

This sequence joins TRBV7-6 and TRBJ2-1, with TRBD1 matching over 10 bases. With 5 bases clipped from V and 2 bases from J, the junction kept 12 bases outside the gene matches. CDR1 is SGHVS and CDR2 is FNYEAQ in the germline V gene. This CDR3 is 18 amino acids long. The CDR3 region is CASSRRLGTGDTYNEQFF. The CDR3, as DNA: TGTGCCAGCAGCCGTCGCCTAGGGACAGGGGACACCTACAATGAGCAGTTCTTC.

The chain is built from TRBV4-2 and TRBJ2-4, with D tentatively TRBD1 (6 bases). There are 16 residues in the CDR3. V lost 0 bases to trimming and J lost 3 bases, with 12 bases between them. From germline, CDR1 is LGHNA and CDR2 YNFKEQ. The CDR3 loop is CASSQELAGVKNIQYF. The CDR3 DNA sequence: TGTGCCAGCAGCCAAGAATTAGCAGGGGTCAAAAACATTCAGTACTTC.

The CDR3 here is CASSIQVQFF. The CDR3 DNA is TGTGCCAGCAGTATACAGGTCCAGTTCTTC. This chain connects TRBV2 to TRBJ2-1, with a possible D match to TRBD1 (5 bases). The CDR3 runs 10 residues. Germline loops: CDR1 SNHLY, CDR2 FYNNEI. V was trimmed by 5 bases and J by 13 bases, leaving 9 bases between them.

V gene TRBV4-3 combines with J gene TRBJ2-2; D might be TRBD2 (5 bases). The CDR3 is 16 residues long. Germline V gives CDR1 LGHNA, CDR2 YSLEER. Trimming removed 4 bases at V and 1 base at J, with 13 bases between. Here the CDR3 reads CASSRNGNLNTGELFF. In DNA, the CDR3 is TGCGCCAGCAGCCGGAACGGGAATTTGAACACCGGGGAGCTGTTTTTT.